These T cell receptor beta chains were read from a single sample in a study of liver allograft versus peripheral blood T cells. TCRdb passed the reads through MiXCR, listing each CDR3 protein once. Counted here are 15,000 to 20,000 distinct CDR3 sequences, around 23% occurring once; the ten biggest clones make up about 13%. The receptors were gathered from a human patient who had a liver transplant. Some T cells may be graft donor cells. The conserved cysteine and the conserved F or W are not part of the CDR3 here.

v_gene	j_gene	CDR3aa
TRBV18	TRBJ1-1	ASSPRQGPTEAF
TRBV20-1	TRBJ2-2	SAGLSGRATGELF
TRBV15	TRBJ2-4	ATSRDKGQIAKNIQY
TRBV14	TRBJ1-2	ASSLMTGYYGYT
TRBV19	TRBJ1-1	ASRTTAYLMNTEAF
TRBV12-3/TRBV12-4	TRBJ1-1	ASSLGGAATEAF
TRBV28	TRBJ1-2	ASRPDRSYGYT
TRBV5-4	TRBJ2-7	ASSLGDGSVSEQY
TRBV10-3	TRBJ2-7	AISERMGGGVDEQY
TRBV6-6	TRBJ1-4	ASSQTGGGEKLF
TRBV7-2	TRBJ2-3	ASSANPGDTQY
TRBV20-1	TRBJ1-5	SASRMGQDNQPQH
TRBV20-1	TRBJ2-3	SALWGVDTQY
TRBV7-2	TRBJ2-1	ASAGGRPNEQF
TRBV28	TRBJ1-6	ASSSAQGGISDSPLH
TRBV5-4	TRBJ1-6	ASSLAGGREGSPLH
TRBV13	TRBJ1-1	ASSLDRPHTEAF
TRBV6-5	TRBJ1-2	ASSYSYRQEDGYT
TRBV18	TRBJ2-6	ASSPRFQGSGANVLT
TRBV10-3	TRBJ2-1	AISGGGQNNEQF
TRBV29-1	TRBJ2-7	SVIPGGLDEQY
TRBV5-6	TRBJ2-7	ASSLTQTSYEQY
TRBV10-3	TRBJ2-5	AIRERDSQETQY
TRBV6-1	TRBJ2-3	ASSERLTPDTQY
TRBV6-6	TRBJ2-6	ASTSTGGTGANVLT
TRBV29-1	TRBJ2-3	SGQLLSGTGHTQY
TRBV12-3/TRBV12-4	TRBJ1-5	ASSLGGQNNQPQH
TRBV7-2	TRBJ2-3	ASSLLKRSTDTQY
TRBV6-1	TRBJ1-5	ASRTQGTNQPQH
TRBV9	TRBJ2-7	ASSVESSGSYEQY
TRBV28	TRBJ1-2	ASSHRGWDGYT
TRBV5-6	TRBJ1-1	ASSPGQADREAF
TRBV5-4	TRBJ1-2	ASSLVTGVNYGYT
TRBV5-6	TRBJ1-5	ASSLRGDQPQH
TRBV9	TRBJ2-5	ASSVSGVGETQY
TRBV30	TRBJ1-4	AWSQRGVLREKLF
TRBV6-2/TRBV6-3	TRBJ1-1	ASSYALTGINTEAF
TRBV18	TRBJ1-5	ASSPVRGGYQPQH
TRBV15	TRBJ2-3	ATSRLGGLAGNTDTQY
TRBV7-2	TRBJ2-1	ASSLAPAGGYNEQF
TRBV19	TRBJ1-2	ASSDRGRNYGYT
TRBV20-1	TRBJ2-7	SVPNPMTGMEQY
TRBV30	TRBJ2-6	ACGGGANVLT
TRBV7-3	TRBJ2-1	ASSVTSGGAIEQF
TRBV12-3/TRBV12-4	TRBJ2-3	ASRWAGTDTQY
TRBV6-1	TRBJ1-5	ASSGGGNQPQH
TRBV19	TRBJ1-2	ASSIAPGAFPYGYT
TRBV24-1	TRBJ2-5	ATSALGTGGEETQY